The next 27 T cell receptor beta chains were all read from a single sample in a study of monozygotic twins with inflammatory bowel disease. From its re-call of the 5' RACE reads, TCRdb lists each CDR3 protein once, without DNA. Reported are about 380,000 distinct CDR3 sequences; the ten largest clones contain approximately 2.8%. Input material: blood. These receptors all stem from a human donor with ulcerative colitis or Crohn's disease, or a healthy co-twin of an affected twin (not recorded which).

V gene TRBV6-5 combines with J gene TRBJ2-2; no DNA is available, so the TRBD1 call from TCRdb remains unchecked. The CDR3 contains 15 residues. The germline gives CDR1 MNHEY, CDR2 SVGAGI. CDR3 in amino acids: CASSYDRGPTGELFF.

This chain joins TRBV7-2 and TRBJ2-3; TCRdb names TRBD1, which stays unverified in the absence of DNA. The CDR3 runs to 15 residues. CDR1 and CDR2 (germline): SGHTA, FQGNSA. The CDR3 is CASSFRRGTTDTQYF.

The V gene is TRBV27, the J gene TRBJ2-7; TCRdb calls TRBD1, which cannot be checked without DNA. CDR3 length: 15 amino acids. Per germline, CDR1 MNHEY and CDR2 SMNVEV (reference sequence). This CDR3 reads CASSLRTGGVYEQYF.

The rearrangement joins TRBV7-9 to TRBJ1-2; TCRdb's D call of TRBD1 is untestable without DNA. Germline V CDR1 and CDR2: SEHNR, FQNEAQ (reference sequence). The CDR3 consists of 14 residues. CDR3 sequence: CASSSGTGGVSYTF.

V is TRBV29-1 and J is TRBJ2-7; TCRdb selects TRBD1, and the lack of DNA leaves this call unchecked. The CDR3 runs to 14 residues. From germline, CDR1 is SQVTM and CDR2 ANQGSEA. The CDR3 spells CSVEGSGGLGEQYF.

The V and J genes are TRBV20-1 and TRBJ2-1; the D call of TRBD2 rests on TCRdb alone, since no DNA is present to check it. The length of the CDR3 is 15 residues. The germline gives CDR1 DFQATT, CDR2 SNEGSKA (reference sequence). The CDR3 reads CSATQTSGGTNEQFF.

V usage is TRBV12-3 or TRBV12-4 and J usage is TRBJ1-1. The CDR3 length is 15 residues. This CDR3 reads CASSLDPNMNTEAFF.

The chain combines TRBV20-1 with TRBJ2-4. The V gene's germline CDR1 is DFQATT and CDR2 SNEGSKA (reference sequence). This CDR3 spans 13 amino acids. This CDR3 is CSARFGDVNIQYF.

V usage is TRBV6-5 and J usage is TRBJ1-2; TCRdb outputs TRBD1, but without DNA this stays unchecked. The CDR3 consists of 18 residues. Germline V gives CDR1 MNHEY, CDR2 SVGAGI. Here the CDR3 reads CASSYSFLDAGGNYGYTF.

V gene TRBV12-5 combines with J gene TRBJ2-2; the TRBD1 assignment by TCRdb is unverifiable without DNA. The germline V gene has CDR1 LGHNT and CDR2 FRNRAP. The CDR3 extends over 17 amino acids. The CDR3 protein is CASGLVRSGLDTGELFF.

The CDR3 sequence: CASSYVRQTSSYNSPLHF. The J gene is TRBJ1-6, the V gene TRBV6-2 or TRBV6-3; the TCRdb D gene call, TRBD1, has no DNA to confirm it. The CDR3 spans 18 residues. Germline V gene sequence: CDR1 MNHEY, CDR2 SVGEGT.

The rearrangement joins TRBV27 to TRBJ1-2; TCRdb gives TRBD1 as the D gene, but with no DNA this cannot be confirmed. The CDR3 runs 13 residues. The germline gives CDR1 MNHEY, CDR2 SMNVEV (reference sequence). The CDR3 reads CASRKQGTYGYTF.

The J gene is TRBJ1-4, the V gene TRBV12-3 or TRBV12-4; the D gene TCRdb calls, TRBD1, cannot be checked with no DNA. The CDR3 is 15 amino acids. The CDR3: CASSLFGQGSEKLFF.

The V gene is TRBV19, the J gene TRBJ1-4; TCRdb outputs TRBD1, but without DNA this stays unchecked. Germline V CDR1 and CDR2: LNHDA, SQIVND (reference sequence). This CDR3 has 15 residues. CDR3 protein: CASSRPGWANEKLFF.

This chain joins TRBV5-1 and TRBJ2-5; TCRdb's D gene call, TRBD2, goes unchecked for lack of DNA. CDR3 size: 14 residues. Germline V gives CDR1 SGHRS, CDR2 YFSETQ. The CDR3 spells CASSLAGTARGQYF.

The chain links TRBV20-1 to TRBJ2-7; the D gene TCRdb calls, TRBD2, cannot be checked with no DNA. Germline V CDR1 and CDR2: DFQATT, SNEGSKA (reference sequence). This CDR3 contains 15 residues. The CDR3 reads CSAYNPGLAAARQYF.

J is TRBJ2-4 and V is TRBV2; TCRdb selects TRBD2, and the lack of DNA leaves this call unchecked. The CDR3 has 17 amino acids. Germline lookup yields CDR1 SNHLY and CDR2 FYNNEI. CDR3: CASITEGRALAKNIQYF.

The CDR3 here is CASSLWGTPETADTQYF. The chain joins TRBV28 to TRBJ2-3; TCRdb proposes TRBD1, but this gene call is untestable without DNA. The CDR3 totals 17 residues. Germline-derived CDR1 and CDR2 are MDHEN and SYDVKM.

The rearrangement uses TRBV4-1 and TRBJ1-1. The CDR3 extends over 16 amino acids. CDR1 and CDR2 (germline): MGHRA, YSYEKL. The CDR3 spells CASSLGIGSVNTEAFF.

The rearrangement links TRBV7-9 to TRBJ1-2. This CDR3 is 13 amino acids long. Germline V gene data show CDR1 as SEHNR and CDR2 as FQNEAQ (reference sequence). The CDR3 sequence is CASSFQGKPGYTF.

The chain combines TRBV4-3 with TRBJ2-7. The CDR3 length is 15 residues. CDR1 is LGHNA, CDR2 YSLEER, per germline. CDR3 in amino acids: CASSQGVLAPYEQYF.

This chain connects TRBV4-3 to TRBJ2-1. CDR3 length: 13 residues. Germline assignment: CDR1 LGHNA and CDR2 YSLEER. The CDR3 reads CASSQVNMREQFF.

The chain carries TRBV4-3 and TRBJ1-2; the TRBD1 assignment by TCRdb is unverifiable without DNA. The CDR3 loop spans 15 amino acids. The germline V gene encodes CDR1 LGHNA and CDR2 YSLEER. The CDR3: CASSQDRGVGYGYTF.

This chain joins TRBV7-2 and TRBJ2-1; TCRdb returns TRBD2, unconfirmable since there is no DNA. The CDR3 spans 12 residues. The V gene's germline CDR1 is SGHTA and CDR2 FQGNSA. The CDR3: CASSPPVDEQFF.

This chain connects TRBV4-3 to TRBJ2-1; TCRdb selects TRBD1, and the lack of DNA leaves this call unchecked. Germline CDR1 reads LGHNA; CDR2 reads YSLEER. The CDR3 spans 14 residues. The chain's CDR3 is CASSQDERRREQFF.

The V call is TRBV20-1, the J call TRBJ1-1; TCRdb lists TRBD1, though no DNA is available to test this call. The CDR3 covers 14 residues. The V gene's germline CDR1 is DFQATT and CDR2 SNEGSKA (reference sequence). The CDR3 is CSARWDRGYVLAFF.

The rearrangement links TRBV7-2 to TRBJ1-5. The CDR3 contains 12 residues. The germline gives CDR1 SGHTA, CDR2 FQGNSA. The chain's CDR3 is CASSGDVEPQHF.